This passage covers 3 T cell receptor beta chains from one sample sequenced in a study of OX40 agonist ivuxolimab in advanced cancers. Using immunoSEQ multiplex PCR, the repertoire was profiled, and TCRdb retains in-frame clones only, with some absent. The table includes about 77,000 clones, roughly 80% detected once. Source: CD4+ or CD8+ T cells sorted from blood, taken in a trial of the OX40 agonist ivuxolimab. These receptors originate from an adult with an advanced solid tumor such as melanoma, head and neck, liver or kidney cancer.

The CDR3 coding sequence is TGTGCCAGCAGTTTATTAACAGGGCGAACTGAAGCTTTCTTT. It yields the protein CASSLLTGRTEAFF. The chain carries TRBV28 and TRBJ1-1, with D possibly TRBD1 on 6 matching bases. The CDR3 contains 14 residues. Germline lookup yields CDR1 MDHEN and CDR2 SYDVKM. V lost 1 base to trimming and J lost 5 bases, with 11 bases between them.

The CDR3 is CSVAGQRNTEAFF. The CDR3 DNA follows: TGCAGCGTTGCCGGACAGCGGAACACTGAAGCTTTCTTT. The rearrangement uses TRBV29-1 and TRBJ1-1; a possible D gene is TRBD1 (6 bases). The CDR3 spans 13 residues. Trimming cost V 4 bases and J 1 base, with 10 bases left between them. Germline CDR1 SQVTM, CDR2 ANQGSEA.

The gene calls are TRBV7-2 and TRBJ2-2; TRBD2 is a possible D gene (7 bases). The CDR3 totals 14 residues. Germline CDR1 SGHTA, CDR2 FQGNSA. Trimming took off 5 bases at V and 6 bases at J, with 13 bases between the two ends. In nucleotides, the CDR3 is TGTGCCAGCAGCCAAACGGGGGGCGCCGGGGAGCTGTTTTTT. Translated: CASSQTGGAGELFF. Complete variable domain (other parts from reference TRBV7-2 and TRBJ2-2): GAGVSQSPSNKVTEKGKDVELRCDPISGHTALYWYRQSLGQGLEFLIYFQGNSAPDKSGLPSDRFSAERTGGSVSTLTIQRTQQEDSAVYLCASSQTGGAGELFFGEGSRLTVL.